Listed here are 10 T cell receptor beta chains from one sample, sequenced in a study of blood T cell repertoires in COVID-19. Libraries were prepared by immunoSEQ multiplex PCR; TCRdb keeps only in-frame clonotypes and omits some of them. The sample has approximately 160,000 clones; approximately 84% are singletons. Sequencing was carried out using peripheral blood. The source is a middle-aged man who had recovered from COVID-19.

The chain is built from TRBV15 and TRBJ1-1, with D perhaps matching TRBD1 (6 bases). There are 13 residues in the CDR3. Germline-derived CDR1 and CDR2 are LNHNV and YYDKDF (reference sequence). Deletions cut 4 bases from V and 5 bases from J, with 11 bases between. The CDR3 bases are TGTGCCACCAGCACAGGGGTGAGGACTGAAGCTTTCTTT. It is translated as CATSTGVRTEAFF.

The chain carries TRBV28 and TRBJ2-2; 7 bases are shared with TRBD1. This CDR3 contains 14 residues. After removal of 6 bases from V and 1 base from J, the junction contained 2 bases not matched to a gene. Germline V gene data show CDR1 as MDHEN and CDR2 as SYDVKM. This CDR3 reads CASRGQLNTGELFF. In DNA form, the CDR3 reads TGTGCCAGCAGGGGACAGCTGAACACCGGGGAGCTGTTTTTT.

The chain couples TRBV7-2 to TRBJ2-5; TRBD1 matches at 8 bases. Trimming removed 3 bases from V and 5 bases from J; junction bases left unmatched: 8. Germline lookup yields CDR1 SGHTA and CDR2 FQGNSA. The CDR3 totals 15 residues. The CDR3 region is CASSLRRGRDETQYF. CDR3 nucleotides: TGTGCCAGCAGCTTGCGCAGGGGGCGAGACGAGACCCAGTACTTC. The complete variable domain, with remaining parts taken from reference TRBV7-2 and TRBJ2-5, reads GAGVSQSPSNKVTEKGKDVELRCDPISGHTALYWYRQSLGQGLEFLIYFQGNSAPDKSGLPSDRFSAERTGGSVSTLTIQRTQQEDSAVYLCASSLRRGRDETQYFGPGTRLLVL.

The gene calls are TRBV12-5 and TRBJ2-5; 11 bases are a match to TRBD1. Germline V gives CDR1 LGHNT, CDR2 FRNRAP. Unmatched junction bases numbered 2, after V lost 4 bases and J lost 4 bases. The CDR3 is 14 amino acids. The CDR3 spells CASGSGQGAETQYF. The CDR3 DNA follows: TGTGCTAGTGGTTCCGGACAGGGGGCAGAGACCCAGTACTTC.

CDR3 amino acids: CASSPFPGGRLGDEQYF. Written as DNA, the CDR3 is TGTGCCAGCTCACCGTTCCCCGGCGGGAGACTCGGGGACGAGCAGTACTTC. The genes are TRBV18 and TRBJ2-7; 7 bases are shared with TRBD2. The germline V gene encodes CDR1 KGHSH and CDR2 LQKENI. After removal of 3 bases from V and 5 bases from J, the junction contained 16 bases not matched to a gene. CDR3 length equals 17 residues.

The rearrangement links TRBV27 to TRBJ1-1, with a weak D call TRBD1 (6 bases). V lost 2 bases, J lost 1 base, and 17 bases lay in between. Germline CDR1 and CDR2: MNHEY and SMNVEV (reference sequence). The CDR3 extends over 17 amino acids. The CDR3 loop reads CASSLRSLPTGNTEAFF. The DNA for the CDR3 is TGTGCCAGCAGTTTACGTTCATTGCCGACAGGGAACACTGAAGCTTTCTTT.

The rearrangement uses TRBV19 and TRBJ1-2; possibly TRBD1 for D (5 bases). In germline, CDR1 is LNHDA, CDR2 SQIVND (reference sequence). V lost 3 bases, J lost 8 bases, and 19 bases lay in between. The CDR3 runs 15 residues. The CDR3 DNA follows: TGTGCCAGTAGTATGGCCCCGGGCAGGGTGGAAGGCTACACCTTC. It yields the protein CASSMAPGRVEGYTF.

The chain links TRBV6-4 to TRBJ2-5, with D unclear. V gave up 1 base and J gave up 2 bases, with 11 bases separating them. CDR1 is MRHNA, CDR2 SNTAGT, per germline. The CDR3 extends over 15 amino acids. The CDR3 region has the DNA TGTGCCAGCAGTGACTTGGCGGTGTATCAAGAGACCCAGTACTTC. Its translation is CASSDLAVYQETQYF.

The chain uses TRBV28 and TRBJ1-2; D uncertain. Looked up from germline, CDR1 is MDHEN and CDR2 is SYDVKM. The CDR3 totals 12 residues. The ends were cut back, 5 bases at V and 8 bases at J, with 12 bases in the middle. The CDR3 nucleotides are TGTGCCAGCAGTACCCAGGAGGGCGGCTACACCTTC. It is translated as CASSTQEGGYTF.

This chain joins TRBV5-6 and TRBJ2-7; a possible D gene is TRBD1 (5 bases). Between the trimmed V and J ends, which lost 2 bases and 2 bases, there was a span of 11 bases. In germline, CDR1 is SGHDT, CDR2 YYEEEE. This CDR3 has 14 residues. The CDR3 loop reads CASSLVTAPYEQYF. The DNA of the CDR3 is TGTGCCAGCAGCTTAGTGACAGCTCCCTACGAGCAGTACTTC.